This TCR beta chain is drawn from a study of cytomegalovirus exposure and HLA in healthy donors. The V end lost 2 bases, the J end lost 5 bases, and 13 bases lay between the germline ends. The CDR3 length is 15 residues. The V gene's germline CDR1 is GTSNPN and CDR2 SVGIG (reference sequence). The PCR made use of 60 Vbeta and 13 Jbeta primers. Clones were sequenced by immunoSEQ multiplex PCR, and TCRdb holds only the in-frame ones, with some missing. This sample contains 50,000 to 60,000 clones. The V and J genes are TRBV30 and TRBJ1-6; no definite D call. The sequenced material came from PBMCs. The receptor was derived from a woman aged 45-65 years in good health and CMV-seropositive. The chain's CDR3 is CAWSRTRGDNSPLHF. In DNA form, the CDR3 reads TGTGCCTGGAGTAGAACCCGCGGAGATAATTCACCCCTCCACTTT.